This T cell receptor (beta chain) was identified in a study of regulatory T cells in long-lasting Graves disease. iRepertoire HTBI primers and Arm-PCR of CDR3 regions built TCR beta libraries. TCRdb fed the multiplex PCR reads into MiXCR, producing one record per CDR3 protein. The sample contains about 400,000 distinct CDR3 sequences, around 21% of which appear only once. This clonotype was detected ten times or more. The time point: persistent/refractory GD, antithyroid drugs over 5 years with positive TRAb. Scientists built the TCR library using RNA that was extracted from PBMCs. This clonotype originated in a female donor with Graves disease. Specimen: peripheral blood mononuclear cells (PBMCs), collected when the disease was refractory, from a patient treated with antithyroid drugs.

CDR3 amino acids: CASSQDMTRGQYF. The DNA of the CDR3 is TGTGCCAGCAGCCAAGATATGACCCGGGGGCAGTACTTC. The J gene is TRBJ2-7, the V gene TRBV3-1; tentatively, D is TRBD2 (5 bases). CDR1 is LGHDT and CDR2 is YNNKEL in the germline V gene (reference sequence). The CDR3 sequence is 13 residues long. V was trimmed by 0 bases and J by 9 bases, leaving 12 bases between them.